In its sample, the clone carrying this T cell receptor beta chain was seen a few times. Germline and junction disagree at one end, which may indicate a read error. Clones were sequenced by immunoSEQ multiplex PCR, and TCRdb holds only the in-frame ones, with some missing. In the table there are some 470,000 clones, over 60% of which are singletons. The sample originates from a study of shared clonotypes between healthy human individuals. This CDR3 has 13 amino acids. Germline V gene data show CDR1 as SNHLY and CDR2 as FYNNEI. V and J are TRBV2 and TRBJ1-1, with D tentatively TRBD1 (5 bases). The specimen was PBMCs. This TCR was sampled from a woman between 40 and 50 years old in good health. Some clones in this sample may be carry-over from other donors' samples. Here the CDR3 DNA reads TGTGCGAGCATGAAAGCGGGGGACACTGAAGCTTTCTTT. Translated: CASMKAGDTEAFF.